These 3 T cell receptor beta chains share one sample of origin, sequenced in a study of blood T cell repertoires in COVID-19 (dated by TCRdb to about 2020). The library came from the immunoSEQ multiplex PCR assay. TCRdb limited this immuneACCESS table to in-frame rearrangements with V and J called. A share of clones is missing; checked studies link under half to unresolved V genes, and the rest is unexplained. This sample lists roughly 500,000 clones; 70% to 90% were detected once. In total, the top ten clones hold 1.5% to 2% of the sample. Sequenced material: PBMCs or T cells enriched from blood (not recorded which). Every receptor here comes from a woman aged 40-49 years who had recovered from COVID-19.

This sequence joins TRBV3-1 (or the pseudogene TRBV3-2) and TRBJ2-2, with 8 bases that match TRBD2. The germline gives CDR1 LGHDT, CDR2 YNNKEL (reference sequence). The CDR3 is 18 residues long. Trimming cost V 1 base and J 1 base; bases outside gene matches: 8. This CDR3 reads CASSQGPSGGWNTGELFF. The DNA of the CDR3 is TGTGCCAGCAGCCAAGGGCCCTCGGGAGGGTGGAACACCGGGGAGCTGTTTTTT.

The rearrangement joins TRBV6-5 to TRBJ2-3; 10 bases are a match to TRBD2. V trimming: 8 bases; J trimming: 4 bases; junction bases outside the gene matches: 6. Germline loops: CDR1 MNHEY, CDR2 SVGAGI. The CDR3 extends over 14 amino acids. CDR3 DNA: TGTGCCAGCCGCGAGACTAGCGGGCCAGATACGCAGTATTTT. It translates to CASRETSGPDTQYF.

The chain uses TRBV11-2 and TRBJ2-1, with D possibly matching TRBD2 (6 bases). The CDR3 totals 14 residues. Germline V CDR1 and CDR2: SGHAT, FQNNGV. With 5 bases removed from V and 5 bases from J, the gap between germline ends came to 13 bases. CDR3 region: CASSPQGGNNEQFF. The CDR3 region has the DNA TGTGCCAGCAGCCCTCAGGGCGGGAACAATGAGCAGTTCTTC.